This T cell receptor (beta chain) was captured in a study of Graves' ophthalmopathy and Graves' hyperthyroidism. Amplification of TCR beta CDR3 regions used RNA transcripts. The workflow started with a first-round RT-PCR run with HTBI primers and then moved on to a second-round multiplex PCR. TCRdb recomputed calls from the multiplex PCR reads with MiXCR, one row per CDR3 protein. The sample records 52,000 or so distinct CDR3 sequences, less than 55% being singletons. This clonotype has a count of ten or more. In donors with ophthalmopathy, activity was moderate-to-severe, with CAS ≥3, NOSPECS ≥4 and duration under 3 months. The receptor was isolated from an adult woman with Graves' ophthalmopathy. Sequencing was carried out using peripheral blood.

The CDR3 DNA reads TGTGCCAGCAGTTATCGCGGAAACCAGTACGAGCAGTACTTC. Amino acids: CASSYRGNQYEQYF. V gene TRBV27 combines with J gene TRBJ2-7; no clear D gene. The CDR3 contains 14 residues. The V gene's germline CDR1 is MNHEY and CDR2 SMNVEV (reference sequence). The ends were cut back, 4 bases at V and 4 bases at J, with 14 bases in the middle.